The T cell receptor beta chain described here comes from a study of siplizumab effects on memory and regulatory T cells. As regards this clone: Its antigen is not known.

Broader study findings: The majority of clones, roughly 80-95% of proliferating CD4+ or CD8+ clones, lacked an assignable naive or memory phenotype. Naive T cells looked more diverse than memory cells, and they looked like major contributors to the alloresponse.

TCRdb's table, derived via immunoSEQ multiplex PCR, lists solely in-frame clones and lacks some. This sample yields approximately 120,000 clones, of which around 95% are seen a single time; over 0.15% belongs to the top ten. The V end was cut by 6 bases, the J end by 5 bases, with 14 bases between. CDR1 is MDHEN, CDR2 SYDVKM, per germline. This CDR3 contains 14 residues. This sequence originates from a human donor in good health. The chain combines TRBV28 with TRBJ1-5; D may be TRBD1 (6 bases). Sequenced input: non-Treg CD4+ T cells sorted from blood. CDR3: CASSPHRDDQPQHF. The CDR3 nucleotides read TGTGCCAGCAGCCCCCACAGGGACGATCAGCCCCAGCATTTT.